These T cell receptor beta chains were read from a single sample in a study of CXCR4 blockade with PD-1 therapy in pancreatic cancer. TCRdb's copy holds only in-frame clones and misses some; the assay was immunoSEQ multiplex PCR. The sample comprises approximately 18,000 clones, around 70% of which are singletons, and 5.9% rests with the top ten. The specimen sequenced was tumor tissue. All receptors derive from a human donor with pancreatic ductal adenocarcinoma. The CDR3 runs from the conserved cysteine through the conserved F or W. The D gene is left open where the match is weak. The size of a clone is reported for some rows only, either as once, few or many, or as a class for expanded clones.

d_gene	v_gene	abundance	j_gene	CDR3aa	CDR3nt
NA	TRBV18	NA	TRBJ2-7	CASSPRYSLSEEQYF	TGTGCCAGCTCACCAAGGTACAGTCTATCGGAGGAGCAGTACTTC
NA	TRBV4-1	few	TRBJ2-7	CASSQDRSSYEQYF	TGCGCCAGCAGCCAAGACAGGAGCTCCTACGAGCAGTACTTC
NA	TRBV19	NA	TRBJ1-2	CASSIASPNYGYTF	TGTGCCAGTAGTATAGCAAGCCCCAACTATGGCTACACCTTC
NA	TRBV5-1	NA	TRBJ2-7	CASSLEGTPYEQYF	TGCGCCAGCAGCTTGGAAGGGACACCTTACGAGCAGTACTTC
TRBD1	TRBV30	NA	TRBJ1-3	CAGRQGSGNTIYF	TGTGCCGGGAGACAGGGCTCTGGAAACACCATATATTTT
TRBD1	TRBV19	NA	TRBJ1-5	CASRGATGMDFGHLYSNQPQHF	TGTGCCAGTAGGGGAGCGACAGGGATGGATTTCGGGCATCTCTATAGCAATCAGCCCCAGCATTTT
NA	TRBV29-1	NA	TRBJ2-1	CSVAEVPYNEQFF	TGCAGCGTTGCGGAAGTCCCCTACAATGAGCAGTTCTTC
NA	TRBV9	few	TRBJ2-3	CASSLRPETDTQYF	TGTGCCAGCAGCTTAAGACCGGAGACAGATACGCAGTATTTT
NA	TRBV8-2	NA	TRBJ2-6	CASSEPRASGANVLTF	TGTGCCAGCAGTGAACCTAGGGCCTCTGGGGCCAACGTCCTGACTTTC
TRBD1	TRBV18	NA	TRBJ2-7	CASSPDGQDSYEQYF	TGTGCCAGCTCACCGGACGGACAGGACTCCTACGAGCAGTACTTC
TRBD2	TRBV28	NA	TRBJ2-7	CASSPGPSGNVRYEQYF	TGTGCCAGCAGTCCGGGGCCTAGCGGGAACGTGAGGTACGAGCAGTACTTC
TRBD1	TRBV9	NA	TRBJ2-5	CASSVRGQQETQYF	TGTGCCAGCAGCGTCCGGGGACAGCAAGAGACCCAGTACTTC
NA	TRBV28	NA	TRBJ2-3	CASSLLGGAGRRATQYF	TGTGCCAGCAGTTTATTGGGGGGGGCAGGTCGCCGTGCTACGCAGTATTTT
TRBD2	TRBV15	NA	TRBJ2-5	CATSRPSGSVQETQYF	TGTGCCACCAGCCGCCCTAGCGGGAGCGTTCAAGAGACCCAGTACTTC
TRBD2	TRBV6-8	NA	TRBJ2-7	CASSYSSAGAPYEQYF	TGTGCCAGCAGTTACTCGTCCGCGGGAGCCCCCTACGAGCAGTACTTC
TRBD1	TRBV19	few	TRBJ1-5	CASTGQGNQPQHF	TGTGCCAGTACGGGACAGGGGAATCAGCCCCAGCATTTT
NA	TRBV14	NA	TRBJ2-3	CASSQDHYSRSGTDTQYF	TGTGCCAGCAGCCAAGATCATTATTCGAGGAGCGGCACAGATACGCAGTATTTT
NA	TRBV11-3	few	TRBJ2-5	CASSLGGAAQETQYF	TGTGCCAGCAGCTTAGGAGGGGCGGCGCAAGAGACCCAGTACTTC
NA	TRBV29-1	NA	TRBJ1-2	CSVEPGVYGYTF	TGCAGCGTTGAGCCGGGGGTCTATGGCTACACCTTT
NA	TRBV6-8	few	TRBJ1-1	CASSYAAGNTEAFF	TGTGCCAGCAGTTACGCCGCTGGGAACACTGAAGCTTTCTTT
TRBD1	TRBV15	NA	TRBJ1-1	CATSRDAPGGTEAFF	TGTGCCACCAGCAGAGATGCCCCAGGGGGCACTGAAGCTTTCTTT
NA	TRBV19	NA	TRBJ1-5	CASSPFNQPQHF	TGTGCCAGTAGTCCCTTCAATCAGCCCCAGCATTTT
TRBD2	TRBV7-8	NA	TRBJ2-1	CASSLASGSVPYNEQFF	TGTGCCAGCAGCTTAGCTAGCGGGAGTGTGCCCTACAATGAGCAGTTCTTC
TRBD1	TRBV28	NA	TRBJ1-1	CASSQTGGRAEAFF	TGTGCCAGCAGTCAGACAGGGGGCAGGGCTGAAGCTTTCTTT
TRBD1	TRBV11-3	NA	TRBJ1-4	CASSVTGARDEKLFF	TGTGCCAGCAGCGTGACAGGGGCCAGGGATGAAAAACTGTTTTTT
TRBD2	TRBV30	NA	TRBJ2-7	CAWSVGGVGTSGIEQYF	TGTGCCTGGAGTGTAGGTGGAGTGGGGACTAGCGGGATCGAGCAGTACTTC
NA	TRBV7-1	few	TRBJ1-1	CASSPNRGTEAFF	TGTGCCAGCAGCCCCAACCGCGGCACTGAAGCTTTCTTT
NA	TRBV2	NA	TRBJ2-3	CASSEPGTADTQYF	TGTGCCAGCAGCGAACCCGGGACGGCAGATACGCAGTATTTT
NA	TRBV30	NA	TRBJ1-3	CAWGRGAGNTIYF	TGTGCCTGGGGGAGAGGAGCTGGAAACACCATATATTTT
TRBD1	TRBV28	NA	TRBJ2-5	CASSRGRSGTQYF	TGTGCCAGCAGTAGGGGGCGGAGCGGGACCCAGTACTTC
NA	TRBV28	NA	TRBJ1-5	CASSLLLVQPQHF	TGTGCCAGCAGTTTATTGTTGGTTCAGCCCCAGCATTTT
NA	TRBV5-1	NA	TRBJ2-7	CASSLDTLSYEQYF	TGCGCCAGCAGCTTGGACACACTCTCCTACGAGCAGTACTTC
TRBD1	TRBV28	NA	TRBJ1-2	CASRDRATNYGYTF	TGTGCCAGCAGAGACAGGGCTACTAACTATGGCTACACCTTC
TRBD1	TRBV11-3	NA	TRBJ2-3	CASSSSRDRPTDTQYF	TGTGCCAGCAGCTCGTCCCGGGACAGGCCCACAGATACGCAGTATTTT
NA	TRBV28	NA	TRBJ1-6	CASSPPGVVPLHF	TGTGCCAGCAGTCCCCCAGGGGTGGTCCCCCTCCACTTT
NA	TRBV29-1	NA	TRBJ2-3	CSVGGEPPLFTDTQYF	TGCAGCGTTGGGGGAGAGCCACCCCTTTTCACAGATACGCAGTATTTT
TRBD2	TRBV28	once	TRBJ2-3	CASSLGLAGDFSDTQYF	TGTGCCAGCAGTCTGGGACTAGCGGGAGATTTTTCAGATACGCAGTATTTT
TRBD1	TRBV5-1	NA	TRBJ2-7	CASSSQSSRTGGYEQYF	TGCGCCAGCAGCTCACAATCGTCTCGGACAGGGGGGTACGAGCAGTACTTC
TRBD1	TRBV30	NA	TRBJ1-4	CAWSGTGIEKLFF	TGTGCCTGGAGTGGGACAGGGATCGAAAAACTGTTTTTT
NA	TRBV19	few	TRBJ1-6	CASRDGYNSPLHF	TGTGCCAGTAGAGACGGCTATAATTCACCCCTCCACTTT
NA	TRBV27	few	TRBJ1-2	CASSLGTPTNYGYTF	TGTGCCAGCAGTCTTGGGACACCGACTAACTATGGCTACACCTTC